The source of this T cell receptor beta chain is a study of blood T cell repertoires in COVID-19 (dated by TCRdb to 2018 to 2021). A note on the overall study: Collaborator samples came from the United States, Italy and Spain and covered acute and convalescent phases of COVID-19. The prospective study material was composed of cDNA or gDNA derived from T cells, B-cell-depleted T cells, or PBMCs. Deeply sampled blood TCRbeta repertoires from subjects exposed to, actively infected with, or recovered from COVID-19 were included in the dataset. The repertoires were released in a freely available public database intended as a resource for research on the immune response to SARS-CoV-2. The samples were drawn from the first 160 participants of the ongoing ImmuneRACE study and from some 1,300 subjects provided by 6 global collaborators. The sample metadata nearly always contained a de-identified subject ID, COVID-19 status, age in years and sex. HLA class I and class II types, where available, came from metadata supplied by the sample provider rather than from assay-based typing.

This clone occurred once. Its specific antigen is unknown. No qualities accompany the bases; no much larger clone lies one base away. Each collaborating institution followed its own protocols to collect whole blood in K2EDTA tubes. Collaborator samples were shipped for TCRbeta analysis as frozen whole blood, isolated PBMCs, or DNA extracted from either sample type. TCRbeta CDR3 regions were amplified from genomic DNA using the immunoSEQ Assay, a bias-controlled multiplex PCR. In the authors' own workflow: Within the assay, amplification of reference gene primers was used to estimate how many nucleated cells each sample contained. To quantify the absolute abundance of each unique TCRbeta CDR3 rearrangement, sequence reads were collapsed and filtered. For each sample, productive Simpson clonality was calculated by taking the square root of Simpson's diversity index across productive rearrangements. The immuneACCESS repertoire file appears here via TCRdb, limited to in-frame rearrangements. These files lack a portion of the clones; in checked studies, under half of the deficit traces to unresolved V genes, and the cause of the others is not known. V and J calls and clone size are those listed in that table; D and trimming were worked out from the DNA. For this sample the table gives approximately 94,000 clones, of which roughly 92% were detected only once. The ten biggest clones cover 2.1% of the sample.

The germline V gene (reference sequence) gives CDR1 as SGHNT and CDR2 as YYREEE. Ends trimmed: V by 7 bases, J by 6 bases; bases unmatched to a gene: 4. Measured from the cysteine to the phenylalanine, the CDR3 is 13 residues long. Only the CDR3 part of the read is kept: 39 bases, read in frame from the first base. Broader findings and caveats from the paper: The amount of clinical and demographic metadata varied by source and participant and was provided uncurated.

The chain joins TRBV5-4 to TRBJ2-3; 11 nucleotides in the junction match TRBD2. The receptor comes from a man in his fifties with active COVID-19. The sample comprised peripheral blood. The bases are TGTGCCAGCGAACTAGCGGGAGCGGATACGCAGTATTTT. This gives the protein CASELAGADTQYF.